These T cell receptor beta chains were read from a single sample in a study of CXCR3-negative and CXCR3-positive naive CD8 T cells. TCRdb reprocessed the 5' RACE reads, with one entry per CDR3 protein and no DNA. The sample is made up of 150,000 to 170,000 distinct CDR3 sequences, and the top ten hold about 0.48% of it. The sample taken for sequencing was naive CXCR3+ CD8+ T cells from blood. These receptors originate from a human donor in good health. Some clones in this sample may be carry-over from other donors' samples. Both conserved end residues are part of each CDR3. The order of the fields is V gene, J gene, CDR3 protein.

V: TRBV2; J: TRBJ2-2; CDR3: CASSAGPNTGELFF
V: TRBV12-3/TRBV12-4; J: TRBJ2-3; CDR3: CASSFWLSTDTQYF
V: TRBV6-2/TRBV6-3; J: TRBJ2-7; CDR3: CASRERGLTYEQYF
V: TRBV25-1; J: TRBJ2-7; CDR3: CASRTAYEQYF
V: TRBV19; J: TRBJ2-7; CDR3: CASSIAPTYEQYF
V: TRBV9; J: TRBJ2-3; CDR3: CSSSVVPAGFTDTQYF
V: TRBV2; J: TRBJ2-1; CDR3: CASSEARSYNEQFF
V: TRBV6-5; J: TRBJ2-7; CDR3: CASSYPRGTGGSHEQYF
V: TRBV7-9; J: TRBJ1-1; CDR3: CASSRTGQGRDTEAFF
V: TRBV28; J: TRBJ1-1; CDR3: CASSFGAGENEAFF
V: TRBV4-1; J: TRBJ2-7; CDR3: CASSPHWTGNYEQYF
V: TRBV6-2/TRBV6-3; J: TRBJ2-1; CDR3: CASSSGTGGASGNEQFF
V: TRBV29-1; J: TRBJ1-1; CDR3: CSVEDRAAEAFF
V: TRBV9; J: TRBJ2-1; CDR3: CASSVGLAGGAEQFF
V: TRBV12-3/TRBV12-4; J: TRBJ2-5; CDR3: CASSPARETQYF
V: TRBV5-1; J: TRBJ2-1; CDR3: CASSKTGTTYNEQFF
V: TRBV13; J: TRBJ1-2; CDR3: CASSLELGQPYGYTF
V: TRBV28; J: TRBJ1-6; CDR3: CASSLGRNSYNSPLHF
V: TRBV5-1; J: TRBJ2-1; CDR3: CASSWGLAGVGENNEQFF
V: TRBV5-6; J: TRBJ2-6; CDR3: CASSPGAGVVANVLTF
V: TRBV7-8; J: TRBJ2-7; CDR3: CASTQDSYEQYF
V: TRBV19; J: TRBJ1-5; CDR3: CASSTGNQPQHF
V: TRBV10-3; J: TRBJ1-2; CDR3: CAISEPRDIQNYGYTF
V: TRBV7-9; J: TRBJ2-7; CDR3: CASSSIGGYEQYF
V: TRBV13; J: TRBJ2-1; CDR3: CASSTPSGGAPNNEQFF
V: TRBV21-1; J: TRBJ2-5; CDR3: CASNKTGGRETQYF
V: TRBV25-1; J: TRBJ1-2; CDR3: CASSELTGNYGYTF
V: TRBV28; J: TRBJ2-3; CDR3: CASRTQDYPSTDTQYF
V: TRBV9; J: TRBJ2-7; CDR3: CASSVASGLEEQYF
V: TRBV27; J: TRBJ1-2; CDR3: CASSATWAAGNYGYTF
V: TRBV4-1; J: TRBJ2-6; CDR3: CASSQEGQGVYGANVLTF
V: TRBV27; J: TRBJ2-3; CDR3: CASSLPGLAGDTQYF
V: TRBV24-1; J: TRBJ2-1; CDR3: CATSDLQGTNEQFF
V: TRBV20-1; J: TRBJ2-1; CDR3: CSAIPHYSPRNEQFF
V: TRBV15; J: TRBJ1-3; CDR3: CATSRAWGAGNTIYF
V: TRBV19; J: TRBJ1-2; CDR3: CASGDSSWGMDYTF
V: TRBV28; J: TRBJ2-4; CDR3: CASSSDLSSAKNIQYF
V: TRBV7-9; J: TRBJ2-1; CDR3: CASSPVVGVTDEQFF
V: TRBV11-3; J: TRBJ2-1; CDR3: CASSLTPDRGFGNEQFF
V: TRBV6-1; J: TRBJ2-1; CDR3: CASKTPGYNEQFF
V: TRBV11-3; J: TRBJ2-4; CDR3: CASSPRAVGAKNIQYF
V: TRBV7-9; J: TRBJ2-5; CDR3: CASSFFRVPGEETQYF
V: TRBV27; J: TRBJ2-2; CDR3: CASWTRDGDTGELFF
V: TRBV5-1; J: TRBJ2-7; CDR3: CASSFVGDPGYEQYF
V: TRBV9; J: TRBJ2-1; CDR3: CASSVAVAGGTSYNEQFF
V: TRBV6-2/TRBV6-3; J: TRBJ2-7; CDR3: CASRVSHEQYF
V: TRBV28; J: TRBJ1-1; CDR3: CASRVDTEAFF
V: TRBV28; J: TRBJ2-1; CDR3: CASSHPTGVNEQFF
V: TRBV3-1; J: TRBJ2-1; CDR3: CASSQDDGSQFF